This T cell receptor beta chain was identified in a study of shared clonotypes between healthy human individuals. The V end was cut by 4 bases, the J end by 5 bases, with 12 bases between. Per germline, CDR1 SGHNT and CDR2 YYREEE (reference sequence). The CDR3 extends over 14 amino acids. The method was immunoSEQ multiplex PCR; TCRdb's version includes in-frame clones alone and lacks a portion of them. The data contain 98,000 or so clones, about 71% of them singletons. This receptor was obtained from a young woman in good health. Sequencing used memory CD8+ T cells sorted from blood. This sample's subset: CD45RO+ cells pooled with CCR7-negative TemRA cells. The chain recombines TRBV5-4 with TRBJ2-2, with D possibly being TRBD2 (5 bases). The CDR3 nucleotides are TGTGCCAGCAGCGAGGGAGCTGTAACCGGGGAGCTGTTTTTT. Protein: CASSEGAVTGELFF.